The source of this T cell receptor (beta chain) is a study of T cells after yellow fever vaccination. TCRdb re-analysed the 5' RACE reads in MiXCR, keeping a single row per CDR3 protein. The sample consists of some 350,000 distinct CDR3 sequences, around 6.5% of them appearing once. CDR3 length equals 15 residues. Trimming removed 5 bases from V and 0 bases from J; junction bases left unmatched: 4. Germline-derived CDR1 and CDR2 are SGHNT and YENEEA. The sample here was PBMCs, taken 5 days after the yellow fever booster vaccination. J is TRBJ2-1 and V is TRBV11-3; 7 bases match TRBD2. This TCR came from a man aged 30 to 39 who received the YFV17D yellow fever vaccine. The CDR3 protein is CASSGGGNSYNEQFF. CDR3 sequence (DNA): TGTGCCAGCAGCGGCGGGGGAAACTCCTACAATGAGCAGTTCTTC.